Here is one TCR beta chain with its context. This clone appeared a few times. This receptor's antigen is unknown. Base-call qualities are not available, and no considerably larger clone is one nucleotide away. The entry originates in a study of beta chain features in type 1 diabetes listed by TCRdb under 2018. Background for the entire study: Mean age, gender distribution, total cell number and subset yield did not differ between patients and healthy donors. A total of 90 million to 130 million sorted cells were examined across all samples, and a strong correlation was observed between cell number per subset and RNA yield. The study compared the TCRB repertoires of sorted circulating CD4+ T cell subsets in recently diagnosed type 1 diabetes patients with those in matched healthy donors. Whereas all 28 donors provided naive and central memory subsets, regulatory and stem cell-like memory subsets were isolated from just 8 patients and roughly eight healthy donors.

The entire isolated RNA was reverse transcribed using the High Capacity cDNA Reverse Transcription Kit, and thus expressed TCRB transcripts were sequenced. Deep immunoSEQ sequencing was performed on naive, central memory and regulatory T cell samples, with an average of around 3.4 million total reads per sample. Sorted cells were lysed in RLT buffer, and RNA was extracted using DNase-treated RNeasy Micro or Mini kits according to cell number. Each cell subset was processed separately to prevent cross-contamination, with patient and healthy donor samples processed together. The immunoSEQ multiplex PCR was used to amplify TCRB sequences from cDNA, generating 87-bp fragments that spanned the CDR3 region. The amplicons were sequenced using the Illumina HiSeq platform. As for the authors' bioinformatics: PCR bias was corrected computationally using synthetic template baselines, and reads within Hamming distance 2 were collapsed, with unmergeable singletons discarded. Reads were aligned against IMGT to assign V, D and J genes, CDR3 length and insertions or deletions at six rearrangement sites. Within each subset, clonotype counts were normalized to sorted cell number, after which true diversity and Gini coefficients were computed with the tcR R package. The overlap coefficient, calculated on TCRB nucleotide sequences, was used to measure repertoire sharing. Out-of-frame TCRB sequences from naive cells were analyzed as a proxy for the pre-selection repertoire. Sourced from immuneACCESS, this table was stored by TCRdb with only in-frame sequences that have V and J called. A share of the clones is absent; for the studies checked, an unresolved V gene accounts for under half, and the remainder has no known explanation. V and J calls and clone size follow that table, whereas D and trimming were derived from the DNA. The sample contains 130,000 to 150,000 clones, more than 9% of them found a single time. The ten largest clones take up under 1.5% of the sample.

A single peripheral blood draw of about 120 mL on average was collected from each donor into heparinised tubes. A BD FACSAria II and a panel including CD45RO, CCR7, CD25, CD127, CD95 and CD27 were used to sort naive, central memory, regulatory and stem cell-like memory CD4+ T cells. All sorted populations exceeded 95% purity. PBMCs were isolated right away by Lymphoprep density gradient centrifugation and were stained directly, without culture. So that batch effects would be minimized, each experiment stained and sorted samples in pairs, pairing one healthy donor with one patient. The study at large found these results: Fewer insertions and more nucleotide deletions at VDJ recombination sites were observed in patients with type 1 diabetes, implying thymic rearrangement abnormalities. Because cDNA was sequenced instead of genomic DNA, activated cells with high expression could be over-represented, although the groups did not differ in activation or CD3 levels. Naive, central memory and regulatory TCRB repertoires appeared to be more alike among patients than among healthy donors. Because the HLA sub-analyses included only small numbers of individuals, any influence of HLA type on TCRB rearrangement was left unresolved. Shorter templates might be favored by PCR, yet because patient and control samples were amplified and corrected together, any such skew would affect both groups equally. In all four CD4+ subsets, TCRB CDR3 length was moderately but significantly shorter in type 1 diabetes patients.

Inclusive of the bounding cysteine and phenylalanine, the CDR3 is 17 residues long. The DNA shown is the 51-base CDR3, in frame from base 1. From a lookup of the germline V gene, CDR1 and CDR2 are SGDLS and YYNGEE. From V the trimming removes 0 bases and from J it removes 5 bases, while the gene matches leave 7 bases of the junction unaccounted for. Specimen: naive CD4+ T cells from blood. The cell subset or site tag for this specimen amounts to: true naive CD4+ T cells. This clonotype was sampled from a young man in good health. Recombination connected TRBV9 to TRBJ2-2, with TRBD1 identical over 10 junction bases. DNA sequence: TGTGCCAGCAGCGTAGGTGGGACAGGGGCGCTAACCGGGGAGCTGTTTTTT. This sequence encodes CASSVGGTGALTGELFF.